This T cell receptor beta chain came from a study of identical twins. About this clonotype: Its antigen is currently unknown. A much larger clone differs from this one at a single base, so this may be a read error.

It was template switching that added a universal primer site, and there were unique molecular identifiers on the cDNA. MiXCR, applied by TCRdb to the 5' RACE reads, yields one record per CDR3 protein. The sample carries 1.5 million to 2 million distinct CDR3 sequences, around 29% recorded once. In germline, CDR1 is MNHNY, CDR2 SVGAGI (reference sequence). This CDR3 is 14 amino acids long. V was cut by 2 bases and J by 1 base, with 7 bases left in between. All donors were healthy, and all were Caucasian. General study results and limits: The conclusions drew on cross-sectional statistical analysis instead of tracking the same donors.

The chain employs TRBV6-6 and TRBJ2-3; D is possibly TRBD2 (6 bases). Sample: cord blood. This clonotype was sampled from a newborn girl in good health. The CDR3 here is CASSYASGTDTQYF. Written as DNA, the CDR3 is TGTGCCAGCAGTTACGCTAGCGGCACAGATACGCAGTATTTT.